Each of the 27 T cell receptor beta chains below was sequenced from the same sample in a study of blood T cell repertoires in COVID-19. This table comes from immunoSEQ multiplex PCR, and its TCRdb copy is limited to in-frame clones, with some not included. The sample has under 250,000 clones, over 65% seen once. Sequencing was done on a sample of peripheral blood. The receptors come from a woman aged 70-85 years with active or convalescent COVID-19.

This sequence joins TRBV5-1 and TRBJ1-4; no clear D gene. Germline lookup yields CDR1 SGHRS and CDR2 YFSETQ. This CDR3 region has 13 residues. The ends were cut back, 1 base at V and 6 bases at J, with 7 bases in the middle. The CDR3 coding sequence is TGCGCCAGCAGCTTGCAGGAGGATGAAAAACTGTTTTTT. Translating gives CASSLQEDEKLFF.

Points on this clone: The sample has other DNA sequences that encode this CDR3 too. The chain combines TRBV5-1 with TRBJ1-5; D might be TRBD1 (5 bases). Between the trimmed V and J ends, which lost 4 bases and 4 bases, there was a span of 12 bases. The CDR3 is made up of 14 amino acids. CDR1 and CDR2 (germline): SGHRS, YFSETQ. The CDR3 loop reads CASSLGGGNQPQHF. For the CDR3, the DNA is TGCGCCAGCAGCCTAGGCGGGGGGAATCAGCCCCAGCATTTT.

The chain links TRBV18 to TRBJ2-7; possible D gene TRBD1, 6 bases. There are 13 residues in the CDR3. Germline V lookup: CDR1 KGHSH, CDR2 LQKENI. Trimming left V 2 bases short and J 6 bases short, with 11 bases between. CDR3 coding DNA: TGTGCCAGCTCACCAGGTCAGGGGCGCGAGCAGTACTTC. This gives the protein CASSPGQGREQYF. Combining the CDR3 with reference TRBV18 and TRBJ2-7 gives the whole variable domain NAGVMQNPRHLVRRRGQEARLRCSPMKGHSHVYWYRQLPEEGLKFMVYLQKENIIDESGMPKERFSAEFPKEGPSILRIQQVVRGDSAAYFCASSPGQGREQYFGPGTRLTVT.

This rearrangement joins TRBV5-1 to TRBJ2-5, with TRBD2 identical over 12 bases. The ends lost 4 bases at V and 2 bases at J; junction bases unmatched: 12. The CDR3 length is 18 residues. Looked up from germline, CDR1 is SGHRS and CDR2 is YFSETQ. CDR3 in DNA: TGCGCCAGCAGCCCAACCGGGACTAGCGGGCCCCAACAAGAGACCCAGTACTTC. Protein sequence: CASSPTGTSGPQQETQYF.

The J gene is TRBJ2-5, the V gene TRBV6-5; 8 bases are shared with TRBD2. V shed 6 bases and J 1 base; nucleotides not matched to a gene: 4. The V gene's germline CDR1 is MNHEY and CDR2 SVGAGI. The CDR3 loop spans 14 amino acids. The CDR3 region has the DNA TGTGCCAGCAGAGGTAGCGGGACCCAAGAGACCCAGTACTTC. Protein: CASRGSGTQETQYF.

This clone was picked up many times. CDR3 loop: CSARDRDGYTF. The CDR3, as DNA: TGCAGTGCCAGGGACAGGGATGGCTACACCTTC. This chain connects TRBV20-1 to TRBJ1-2; TRBD1 aligns across 9 bases. In germline, CDR1 is DFQATT, CDR2 SNEGSKA (reference sequence). The CDR3 consists of 11 residues. V was clipped by 6 bases and J by 6 bases; unmatched bases: 2.

This clone was counted between two and nine times. The V and J genes are TRBV7-8 and TRBJ1-2; D remains unclear. V was trimmed by 1 base and J by 5 bases, leaving 8 bases between them. This CDR3 is 13 amino acids long. Germline V gives CDR1 SGHVS, CDR2 FQNEAQ. DNA for the CDR3: TGTGCCAGCAGCTTAGAAACATATTATGGCTACACCTTC. As protein: CASSLETYYGYTF.

The V gene is TRBV5-1, the J gene TRBJ2-7, with 10 positions matching TRBD1. With 4 bases clipped from V and 0 bases from J, the junction kept 4 bases outside the gene matches. The germline V gene encodes CDR1 SGHRS and CDR2 YFSETQ. CDR3 size: 15 residues. CDR3 sequence: CASSTGQGYSYEQYF. CDR3 nucleotides: TGCGCCAGCAGCACGGGACAGGGGTACTCCTACGAGCAGTACTTC. The full variable domain, rest sourced from reference TRBV5-1 and TRBJ2-7, is KAGVTQTPRYLIKTRGQQVTLSCSPISGHRSVSWYQQTPGQGLQFLFEYFSETQRNKGNFPGRFSGRQFSNSRSEMNVSTLELGDSALYLCASSTGQGYSYEQYFGPGTRLTVT.

This clone has only one observation. The gene calls are TRBV5-1 and TRBJ2-5, with TRBD2 identical over 12 bases. The CDR3 consists of 15 residues. V gave up 1 base and J gave up 2 bases; unmatched junction bases: 0. Germline CDR1 reads SGHRS; CDR2 reads YFSETQ. The CDR3 region has the DNA TGCGCCAGCAGCTTGCTAGCGGGAGGGCAAGAGACCCAGTACTTC. It codes for CASSLLAGGQETQYF.

The genes are TRBV4-3 and TRBJ1-3; D ambiguous. CDR3 length equals 17 residues. CDR1 is LGHNA, CDR2 YSLEER, per germline. V shed 0 bases and J shed 0 bases, with 12 bases lying between them. Here the CDR3 DNA reads TGCGCCAGCAGCCAAGAATTCAAAGCGGCCTCTGGAAACACCATATATTTT. It yields the protein CASSQEFKAASGNTIYF.

The gene calls are TRBV18 and TRBJ1-5, with TRBD1 identical over 9 bases. This CDR3 is 16 amino acids long. Germline assignment: CDR1 KGHSH and CDR2 LQKENI. V lost 5 bases, J lost 0 bases, and 5 bases stayed unmatched. This chain's CDR3 is CASSAQGAHSNQPQHF. The CDR3 nucleotides are TGTGCCAGCTCAGCACAGGGGGCGCATAGCAATCAGCCCCAGCATTTT. Full variable domain (remainder filled in from reference TRBV18 and TRBJ1-5): NAGVMQNPRHLVRRRGQEARLRCSPMKGHSHVYWYRQLPEEGLKFMVYLQKENIIDESGMPKERFSAEFPKEGPSILRIQQVVRGDSAAYFCASSAQGAHSNQPQHFGDGTRLSIL.

This clone has only one observation. The CDR3 region has the DNA TGTGCCAGCAGCTTCGTAGGGGGAACTGAAGCTTTCTTT. This codes for CASSFVGGTEAFF. J is TRBJ1-1 and V is TRBV5-4; D might be TRBD1 (6 bases). This CDR3 is 13 amino acids long. Germline assignment: CDR1 SGHNT and CDR2 YYREEE (reference sequence). The ends were cut back, 2 bases at V and 5 bases at J, with 10 bases in the middle.

The rearrangement uses TRBV27 and TRBJ1-1; D not certain. CDR3 length: 15 residues. Trimming removed 2 bases at V and 3 bases at J, with 13 bases between. The germline V gene has CDR1 MNHEY and CDR2 SMNVEV (reference sequence). The chain's CDR3 is CASSLQDSIDTEAFF. Written as DNA, the CDR3 is TGTGCCAGCAGTTTACAGGATTCAATAGACACTGAAGCTTTCTTT.

The rearrangement joins TRBV5-1 to TRBJ1-2; 12 bases match TRBD1. The germline CDR1 and CDR2 sequences are SGHRS and YFSETQ. V shed 4 bases, J shed 3 bases, and the junction held 13 bases outside the gene matches. This CDR3 has 18 residues. The CDR3 region has the DNA TGCGCCAGCAGCCCGGAAAGGGACAGGGGGCGCGAAGACTATGGCTACACCTTC. Protein sequence: CASSPERDRGREDYGYTF.

The rearrangement links TRBV11-3 to TRBJ2-7, with a weak D call TRBD2 (6 bases). Germline-derived CDR1 and CDR2 are SGHNT and YENEEA. With 1 base removed from V and 2 bases from J, the gap between germline ends came to 12 bases. CDR3 size: 15 residues. CDR3 loop: CASSLGAGPTYEQYF. CDR3 nucleotide sequence: TGTGCCAGCAGCTTAGGTGCGGGACCCACCTACGAGCAGTACTTC.

The V call is TRBV5-6, the J call TRBJ1-2; TRBD1 aligns across 7 bases. The CDR3 is 12 amino acids. Germline lookup yields CDR1 SGHDT and CDR2 YYEEEE. V was clipped by 4 bases and J by 7 bases; unmatched bases: 4. CDR3 loop: CASSQDRAGYTF. The CDR3 DNA sequence: TGTGCCAGCAGCCAAGACAGGGCTGGCTACACCTTC.

The chain joins TRBV6-6 to TRBJ1-1, with 7 bases identical to TRBD1. Germline-derived CDR1 and CDR2 are MNHNY and SVGAGI (reference sequence). The trim removed 6 bases at V and 5 bases at J, leaving 12 bases unmatched. The CDR3 contains 15 residues. For the CDR3, the DNA is TGTGCCAGCAGGGAGTTCCACAGGGGTAAAACTGAAGCTTTCTTT. Its translation: CASREFHRGKTEAFF.

The rearrangement joins TRBV5-3 to TRBJ1-5; D is possibly TRBD1 (5 bases). TRBV5-3 is an ORF for which the function is uncertain. With 9 bases removed from V and 10 bases from J, the gap between germline ends came to 20 bases. This CDR3 is built from 13 residues. CDR3 nucleotide sequence: TGTGCCATGCCGCGAGGGGAGGGAGGCCCCCAGCATTTT. It translates to CAMPRGEGGPQHF.

The chain has TRBV7-8 and TRBJ1-1; D is ambiguous. Germline CDR1 is SGHVS and CDR2 is FQNEAQ. This CDR3 comprises 12 residues. V was shortened by 5 bases and J by 2 bases, with 6 bases between the two germline ends. The CDR3 protein is CASSTRNTEAFF. The CDR3 nucleotides read TGTGCCAGCAGCACCAGAAACACTGAAGCTTTCTTT.

This chain links TRBV5-1 with TRBJ2-2; TRBD1 is a possible D gene (6 bases). Germline CDR1 SGHRS, CDR2 YFSETQ. The CDR3 is made up of 17 amino acids. V shed 3 bases and J shed 5 bases, with 20 bases lying between them. CDR3 sequence (DNA): TGCGCCAGCAGCTGGAGCAATTTACAGGGAGCGACCGGGGAGCTGTTTTTT. Translating gives CASSWSNLQGATGELFF. The complete variable domain, with remaining parts taken from reference TRBV5-1 and TRBJ2-2, reads KAGVTQTPRYLIKTRGQQVTLSCSPISGHRSVSWYQQTPGQGLQFLFEYFSETQRNKGNFPGRFSGRQFSNSRSEMNVSTLELGDSALYLCASSWSNLQGATGELFFGEGSRLTVL.

The chain employs TRBV11-2 and TRBJ2-3, with 10 positions matching TRBD2. Trimming at V came to 4 bases and at J to 4 bases, leaving 2 bases not matched to a gene. Germline CDR1 reads SGHAT; CDR2 reads FQNNGV. The length of the CDR3 is 14 residues. The CDR3 coding sequence is TGTGCCAGCAGCTCTAGCGGGGGCTCAGATACGCAGTATTTT. This translates into CASSSSGGSDTQYF.

Notes on this clone: The same CDR3 arises from other DNA sequences in this sample as well. The genes are TRBV28 and TRBJ1-5; possibly TRBD1 for D (6 bases). This CDR3 comprises 12 residues. Deletions cut 7 bases from V and 6 bases from J, with 10 bases between. CDR1 is MDHEN and CDR2 is SYDVKM in the germline V gene. CDR3 DNA: TGTGCCAGCACTCAAGGGGGTCAGCCCCAGCATTTT. Its translation is CASTQGGQPQHF.

The DNA for the CDR3 is TGTGCCAGCAGTTTAGGGGGGAGGGAGGAAAAACTGTTTTTT. It is translated as CASSLGGREEKLFF. The chain is built from TRBV28 and TRBJ1-4, with D maybe TRBD1 (5 bases). Germline V gene data show CDR1 as MDHEN and CDR2 as SYDVKM. Trimming took 2 bases from V and 8 from J, leaving 12 bases between them. CDR3 size: 14 residues. Full variable domain (missing parts from reference TRBV28 and TRBJ1-4): DVKVTQSSRYLVKRTGEKVFLECVQDMDHENMFWYRQDPGLGLRLIYFSYDVKMKEKGDIPEGYSVSREKKERFSLILESASTNQTSMYLCASSLGGREEKLFFGSGTQLSVL.

In regard to this clone: Just one base apart from a much larger clone, this may be a read error. Other nucleotide sequences in the sample specify the same CDR3. The genes are TRBV5-1 and TRBJ1-1; the D gene is possibly TRBD1 (5 bases). The V gene lost 2 bases and the J gene lost 1 base, with 6 bases spanning the gap. Germline loops: CDR1 SGHRS, CDR2 YFSETQ. This CDR3 is 13 amino acids long. The chain's CDR3 is CASSLQENTEAFF. The CDR3 nucleotides read TGCGCCAGCAGCTTACAGGAGAACACTGAAGCTTTCTTT.

The rearrangement uses TRBV11-2 and TRBJ1-4, with D possibly matching TRBD1 (6 bases). Deletions cut 0 bases from V and 11 bases from J, with 10 bases between. Germline lookup yields CDR1 SGHAT and CDR2 FQNNGV. The CDR3 contains 13 residues. Written as DNA, the CDR3 is TGTGCCAGCAGCTTAGAACAGGGAGGGAAACTGTTTTTT. This translates into CASSLEQGGKLFF.

The V and J genes are TRBV9 and TRBJ2-7; TRBD2 agrees at 12 bases. The CDR3 totals 15 residues. V dropped 4 bases and J dropped 5; count of bases not matched to a gene: 7. The germline gives CDR1 SGDLS, CDR2 YYNGEE. CDR3 nucleotides: TGTGCCAGCAGCACCCTAGCGGGGGGGCTAGACGAGCAGTACTTC. This codes for CASSTLAGGLDEQYF.

The chain links TRBV6-6 to TRBJ1-6; no reliable D call. Germline CDR1 and CDR2: MNHNY and SVGAGI (reference sequence). Trimming pared 5 bases from V and 5 bases from J, leaving 10 bases between. The CDR3 has 14 amino acids. This chain's CDR3 is CASSRDINNSPLHF. The CDR3 coding sequence is TGTGCCAGCAGTCGCGACATCAATAATTCACCCCTCCACTTT.